Below are 22 T cell receptor beta chains sequenced from a single sample in a study of T cell repertoires in cytomegalovirus infection. TCRdb analysed the reads with MiXCR anew, one entry per CDR3 protein. This sample yields about 680,000 distinct CDR3 sequences, of which 24% are seen a single time; under 8.5% belongs to the top ten. The specimen was CD8+ T cells from PBMCs. The source is a human donor in good health (CMV status not recorded). Some clones in this sample may be carry-over from other donors' samples.

The rearrangement links TRBV28 to TRBJ1-5; possible D gene TRBD1, 5 bases. The CDR3 sequence is 15 residues long. Trimming removed 0 bases from V and 4 bases from J, with 10 bases in between. The germline V gene encodes CDR1 MDHEN and CDR2 SYDVKM. The CDR3 DNA sequence: TGTGCCAGCAGTTTATGGGGGACTGTAAATCAGCCCCAGCATTTT. It codes for CASSLWGTVNQPQHF. Using reference TRBV28 and TRBJ1-5 for the parts outside the CDR3, the full variable domain is DVKVTQSSRYLVKRTGEKVFLECVQDMDHENMFWYRQDPGLGLRLIYFSYDVKMKEKGDIPEGYSVSREKKERFSLILESASTNQTSMYLCASSLWGTVNQPQHFGDGTRLSIL.

This chain uses TRBV6-2 or TRBV6-3 with TRBJ2-2; TRBD2 aligns across 7 bases. CDR3 length equals 16 residues. Germline V gene data show CDR1 as MNHEY and CDR2 as SVGEGT. Germline trimming cut 5 bases from V and 6 bases from J; bases unmatched to any gene: 12. In DNA form, the CDR3 reads TGTGCCAGCAGTCCCAGGCGGGGGATGTGGGCCGGGGAGCTGTTTTTT. Amino acids: CASSPRRGMWAGELFF.

In this sample, this clonotype turned up a few times. The chain employs TRBV7-9 and TRBJ2-1; no definite D call. With 0 bases removed from V and 6 bases from J, the gap between germline ends came to 6 bases. There are 13 residues in the CDR3. In germline, CDR1 is SEHNR, CDR2 FQNEAQ (reference sequence). This chain's CDR3 is CASSLASVNEQFF. CDR3 nucleotides: TGTGCCAGCAGCTTAGCGTCCGTCAATGAGCAGTTCTTC. The full variable domain, completed using reference TRBV7-9 and TRBJ2-1, is DTGVSQNPRHKITKRGQNVTFRCDPISEHNRLYWYRQTLGQGPEFLTYFQNEAQLEKSRLLSDRFSAERPKGSFSTLEIQRTEQGDSAMYLCASSLASVNEQFFGPGTRLTVL.

The chain joins TRBV29-1 to TRBJ1-1; D is unresolved. The CDR3 spans 14 residues. Germline V gene lookup returns CDR1 SQVTM and CDR2 ANQGSEA. Trimming removed 0 bases at V and 1 base at J, with 9 bases between. CDR3 sequence: CSVEDLGGNTEAFF. The CDR3 DNA reads TGCAGCGTTGAAGATCTCGGAGGGAACACTGAAGCTTTCTTT.

This clonotype was counted at least ten times. This chain joins TRBV7-2 and TRBJ2-5; D is undetermined. Trimming shortened V by 5 bases and J by 2 bases, and 21 bases separated the two germline ends. CDR1 and CDR2 from the germline V gene are SGHTA and FQGNSA. This CDR3 contains 17 residues. The CDR3 DNA follows: TGTGCCAGCAGCCCCGAGGCCGGTTCCCCGAATCAAGAGACCCAGTACTTC. Its translation: CASSPEAGSPNQETQYF.

This clonotype was seen repeatedly, ten times or more. The rearrangement links TRBV7-8 to TRBJ2-1, with 7 positions matching TRBD1. Germline V gene sequence: CDR1 SGHVS, CDR2 FQNEAQ. CDR3 length: 16 amino acids. V lost 1 base to trimming and J lost 1 base; unmatched junction nucleotides: 4. The CDR3 bases are TGTGCCAGCAGCTTAGACAGGGGCCTATCCTACAATGAGCAGTTCTTC. Translation: CASSLDRGLSYNEQFF. The variable domain in full, completed from reference TRBV7-8 and TRBJ2-1, reads GAGVSQSPRYKVAKRGQDVALRCDPISGHVSLFWYQQALGQGPEFLTYFQNEAQLDKSGLPSDRFFAERPEGSVSTLKIQRTQQEDSAVYLCASSLDRGLSYNEQFFGPGTRLTVL.

For this clonotype: Sequence at one end of the junction differs from germline and may be a read error. This chain joins TRBV7-6 and TRBJ2-2; maybe TRBD2 (6 bases). The germline gives CDR1 SGHVS, CDR2 FNYEAQ. The CDR3 extends over 13 amino acids. CDR3 sequence (DNA): TGTGCCAGTGGGACTTTCCTCACCGAGGAGCTGTTTTTT. Protein product: CASGTFLTEELFF. Full variable domain (missing parts from reference TRBV7-6 and TRBJ2-2): GAGVSQSPRYKVTKRGQDVALRCDPISGHVSLYWYRQALGQGPEFLTYFNYEAQQDKSGLPNDRFSAERPEGSISTLTIQRTEQRDSAMYRCASGTFLTEELFFGEGSRLTVL.

This clonotype has more than one count but fewer than ten. The chain is built from TRBV28 and TRBJ1-2; TRBD1 might be the D (6 bases). Trimming shortened V by 4 bases and J by 5 bases, and 11 bases separated the two germline ends. Germline CDR1 MDHEN, CDR2 SYDVKM. The CDR3 length is 13 residues. The CDR3 DNA reads as TGTGCCAGCAGTTCAGGGGAAATGTATGGCTACACCTTC. As protein: CASSSGEMYGYTF.

The chain employs TRBV6-2 or TRBV6-3 and TRBJ2-3, with D perhaps being TRBD1 or TRBD2 (5 bases each). CDR3 length equals 14 residues. Germline CDR1 is MNHEY and CDR2 is SVGEGT. Trimming took off 6 bases at V and 9 bases at J, with 19 bases between the two ends. The CDR3: CASSPGRIHLTQYF. CDR3 nucleotide sequence: TGTGCCAGCAGCCCGGGACGGATCCACCTAACGCAGTATTTT.

This clonotype was observed at least ten times. The CDR3 DNA sequence: TGTGCCAGCAGCTTAGGACGGGGAGGAGGCAATGAGCAGTTCTTC. It specifies CASSLGRGGGNEQFF. The chain carries TRBV7-8 and TRBJ2-1; D might be TRBD2 (6 bases). Germline V gives CDR1 SGHVS, CDR2 FQNEAQ. The CDR3 is 15 residues long. The V and J ends lost 1 base and 6 bases respectively, with 13 bases between them.

The rearrangement links TRBV28 to TRBJ2-1; D may be TRBD1 (6 bases). CDR1 and CDR2 from the germline V gene are MDHEN and SYDVKM. The V and J ends lost 6 bases and 6 bases respectively, with 12 bases between them. This CDR3 is 13 amino acids long. The CDR3 loop is CASSGTPPNEQFF. The CDR3 region has the DNA TGTGCCAGCAGCGGGACACCACCCAATGAGCAGTTCTTC.

This clonotype was seen just once. The CDR3: CASNGLAGSTDTQYF. CDR3 in DNA: TGTGCCAGTAATGGACTAGCGGGAAGCACAGATACGCAGTATTTT. This rearrangement joins TRBV25-1 to TRBJ2-3, with 12 bases identical to TRBD2. V dropped 9 bases and J dropped 0; count of bases not matched to a gene: 4. Germline V gives CDR1 MGHDK, CDR2 SYGVNS. This CDR3 contains 15 residues.

The chain uses TRBV5-1 and TRBJ1-2; 8 nucleotides match TRBD1. The V segment lost 2 bases and the J segment 4 bases; nucleotides outside the gene matches: 10. Germline V CDR1 and CDR2: SGHRS, YFSETQ. This CDR3 contains 16 residues. The CDR3 nucleotides read TGCGCCAGCAGCTTCACCCGGGACAGGAGGGCCTATGGCTACACCTTC. Its translation is CASSFTRDRRAYGYTF.

This clonotype has a handful of counts. The chain links TRBV19 to TRBJ1-5; D ambiguous. This CDR3 has 13 amino acids. Germline values: CDR1 LNHDA, CDR2 SQIVND (reference sequence). The V end was cut by 6 bases, the J end by 3 bases, with 9 bases between. The CDR3 DNA follows: TGTGCCAGTAGGGGCAGCCTCAATCAGCCCCAGCATTTT. It specifies CASRGSLNQPQHF.

The chain employs TRBV28 and TRBJ2-7; D is ambiguous. CDR3 size: 13 residues. The V and J ends lost 0 bases and 7 bases respectively, with 10 bases between them. Per germline, CDR1 MDHEN and CDR2 SYDVKM. The CDR3 DNA sequence: TGTGCCAGCAGTTTATGGCCTGCTGAGGAGCAGTACGTC. Amino acid sequence: CASSLWPAEEQYV.

This clonotype was observed a handful of times. CDR3 sequence: CASSPGPGYGYTF. DNA for the CDR3: TGTGCCAGCAGCCCCGGCCCTGGCTATGGCTACACCTTC. This chain links TRBV28 with TRBJ1-2; D is uncertain. The germline V gene encodes CDR1 MDHEN and CDR2 SYDVKM. The CDR3 extends over 13 amino acids. V was pared by 6 bases and J by 4 bases, with 12 bases between.

The rearrangement joins TRBV20-1 to TRBJ1-1; weak D call: TRBD1 (6 bases). Germline CDR1 and CDR2: DFQATT and SNEGSKA (reference sequence). This CDR3 spans 13 amino acids. V gave up 3 bases and J gave up 7 bases, with 15 bases separating them. CDR3 sequence (DNA): TGCAGTGCTAGGGCCCCAGGGGAGATTGAAGCTTTCTTT. Its protein product is CSARAPGEIEAFF.

Turning to this clonotype: The missing conserved phenylalanine or tryptophan at the end of this CDR3 makes a read error likely. CDR3 DNA sequence: TGTGCCAGCAGGCACGGGGGATCGAACACTGAAGCTTTCTAT. Protein product: CASRHGGSNTEAFY. The genes are TRBV7-9 and TRBJ1-1, with a weak D call TRBD1 (5 bases). V was clipped by 6 bases and J by 1 base, with 12 bases between them. The CDR3 runs 14 residues. Per the germline V gene, CDR1 is SEHNR and CDR2 is FQNEAQ (reference sequence).

This sequence joins TRBV28 and TRBJ2-7; tentatively, D is TRBD1 or TRBD2 (5 bases each). This CDR3 has 16 amino acids. Germline V lookup: CDR1 MDHEN, CDR2 SYDVKM. Between the trimmed V and J ends, which lost 5 bases and 2 bases, there was a span of 19 bases. The chain's CDR3 is CASSHPPQRGPYEQYV. CDR3 bases: TGTGCCAGCAGTCATCCCCCTCAGAGGGGCCCCTACGAGCAGTACGTC.

Only a few counts were recorded for this clonotype. The rearrangement joins TRBV6-5 to TRBJ2-5, with D uncertain. V was clipped by 6 bases and J by 5 bases, with 13 bases between them. The CDR3 is 13 residues long. Germline values: CDR1 MNHEY, CDR2 SVGAGI. CDR3 in DNA: TGTGCCAGCAGCTCCTTTCCCTGGGAGACCCAGTACTTC. Protein sequence: CASSSFPWETQYF.

This clonotype was picked up a small number of times. This chain uses TRBV28 with TRBJ2-1; no reliable D call. CDR1 MDHEN and CDR2 SYDVKM come from the germline V gene. The CDR3 has 16 amino acids. Trimming pared 4 bases from V and 5 bases from J, leaving 18 bases between. CDR3 sequence reads: CASSSWTQRTDNEQFF. CDR3 coding DNA: TGTGCCAGCAGTTCCTGGACCCAAAGAACCGACAATGAGCAGTTCTTC.

The V gene is TRBV7-9, the J gene TRBJ2-1, with D unresolved. The CDR3 is made up of 14 amino acids. V lost 3 bases to trimming and J lost 2 bases, with 8 bases between them. CDR1 is SEHNR, CDR2 FQNEAQ, per germline (reference sequence). In DNA, the CDR3 is TGTGCCAGCAGCTTTGTACTACCCTACAATGAGCAGTTCTTC. It encodes CASSFVLPYNEQFF.